The TCR beta chain under discussion was sequenced for a study of OX40 agonist ivuxolimab in advanced cancers. Looking at the study overall: Ivuxolimab was a fully human IgG2 agonistic monoclonal antibody targeting the costimulatory receptor OX40 (CD134). Intravenous ivuxolimab was administered to patients every 2 weeks at six dose levels: 0.01, 0.1, 0.3, 1.5, 3 and 10 mg/kg. Of the approximately 50 dose-escalation patients, hepatocellular carcinoma was present in roughly 19, melanoma in roughly 15, renal cell carcinoma in 9 and head and neck cancer in 9. A male proportion of around 81% and a mean age of roughly 58 years, ranging from 23 to 79, were recorded for the dose-escalation cohort. Patients were allowed to have had prior anti-PD-1, anti-PD-L1 or anti-CTLA-4 therapy, and approximately 40% of the dose-escalation patients had been treated with checkpoint inhibitors. Partial responses occurred in three dose-escalation patients, of whom one had hepatocellular carcinoma and two had cutaneous melanoma. The purpose of peripheral TCRbeta sequencing was to test whether ivuxolimab changed TCR sequence diversity and led to clonal T-cell expansion. The paper reports the monotherapy dose-escalation portion (N ≈ 50 patients) of the phase I ivuxolimab trial. Overall results and qualifications from the work: Low levels of normalized T-cell clonal expansion were also seen in some patients who did not respond. After ivuxolimab, CD8+ T cells had more expanded clones than CD4+ T cells on average. Antigen specificity was not determined for the clonally expanded peripheral T cells. Clonal expansion of both CD4+ and CD8+ blood T cells was observed from baseline to week 6 at doses 0.1 to 3.0 mg/kg. In the 0.1-3.0 mg/kg groups, partial responders had among the lowest normalized peripheral clonal expansion, particularly in CD8+ T cells.

For sequencing of the TCRbeta CDR3 region, genomic DNA was extracted from the sorted cells. The immunoSEQ Assay was used to sequence the TCRbeta CDR3 regions. TCRdb holds this immuneACCESS table with in-frame rearrangements only. Some clones are missing; in checked studies, unresolved V genes explain under half, and the rest has no known cause. In all, the sample holds roughly 24,000 clones, and 83% of those were seen once. In total, the top ten clones hold less than 9% of the sample. Per the germline V gene, SGHDT is the CDR1 and YYEEEE is the CDR2. The CDR3 spans 18 residues, from the cysteine through the phenylalanine. Only the CDR3 part of the read is kept: 54 bases, read in frame from the first base. From V the trimming removes 2 bases and from J it removes 5 bases, while the gene matches leave 8 bases of the junction unaccounted for. In its sample, this clone was seen a few times. Which antigen it targets is not known. Base qualities are not provided; no much larger clone lies one nucleotide away.

The trial excluded patients who had a history of autoimmune disease or were on systemic immunosuppression. Peripheral blood for TCR sequencing was collected from all dose cohorts at baseline, on cycle 4 day 1, and on cycle 7 day 1. The samples were taken from a phase I, first-in-human, multicenter, open-label dose-escalation trial of ivuxolimab. Adults with locally advanced or metastatic melanoma, renal cell carcinoma, hepatocellular carcinoma or head and neck squamous cell carcinoma were enrolled in the trial. Before TCR sequencing, CD4+ T cells and CD8+ T cells were sorted from peripheral blood as separate populations.

The specimen was CD4+ or CD8+ T cells sorted from blood, collected in a trial of the OX40 agonist ivuxolimab. This receptor was taken from an adult with an advanced solid tumor such as melanoma, head and neck, liver or kidney cancer. The chain is made from TRBV5-6 and TRBJ2-2; TRBD2 fits 14 bases in the junction. The DNA sequence reads TGTGCCAGCAGCTTAGGGACTAGCGGGAGTCCGCGGACCGGGGAGCTGTTTTTT. Its product reads: CASSLGTSGSPRTGELFF. Extended through the reference TRBV5-6 and TRBJ2-2 proteins, this CDR3 yields the full variable domain: DAGVTQSPTHLIKTRGQQVTLRCSPKSGHDTVSWYQQALGQGPQFIFQYYEEEERQRGNFPDRFSGHQFPNYSSELNVNALLLGDSALYLCASSLGTSGSPRTGELFFGEGSRLTVL.